Each of the 31 T cell receptor beta chains below was sequenced from the same sample in a study of blood T cell repertoires in COVID-19. Profiled with immunoSEQ multiplex PCR; TCRdb holds only in-frame clones, not every one. Found here are about 220,000 clones, approximately 82% of them singletons; the top ten hold 3% to 4.5%. Sequencing was performed on peripheral blood. These TCRs come from a woman aged 80 or over with acute or convalescent COVID-19.

The J gene is TRBJ1-2, the V gene TRBV11-3; 8 bases are shared with TRBD1. With 3 bases clipped from V and 8 bases from J, the junction kept 5 bases outside the gene matches. The germline CDR1 and CDR2 sequences are SGHNT and YENEEA. The CDR3 has 13 amino acids. The CDR3 is CASSFSTGGGYTF. The CDR3 DNA sequence: TGTGCCAGCAGCTTCTCAACAGGGGGAGGCTACACCTTC.

The CDR3 here is CASTGGGDEQFF. CDR3 nucleotide sequence: TGTGCCTCCACAGGGGGCGGGGATGAGCAGTTCTTC. The gene calls are TRBV9 and TRBJ2-1; 9 nucleotides match TRBD1. With V trimmed by 10 bases and J by 8 bases, 7 bases remained unmatched. The CDR3 covers 12 residues. Germline CDR1 reads SGDLS; CDR2 reads YYNGEE.

On this clone: The sample holds other DNA sequences that translate to the same CDR3. The chain uses TRBV3-1 (or the pseudogene TRBV3-2) and TRBJ2-5, with D tentatively TRBD2 (5 bases). The V gene's germline CDR1 is LGHDT and CDR2 YNNKEL (reference sequence). V lost 1 base, J lost 5 bases, and 11 bases lay in between. The CDR3 contains 14 residues. CDR3 coding DNA: TGTGCCAGCAGCCAAGGGAGGACCGGTGAGACCCAGTACTTC. It encodes CASSQGRTGETQYF.

On this clone itself: The same CDR3 arises from other DNA sequences in this sample as well. The V gene is TRBV11-3, the J gene TRBJ2-7, with a possible D match to TRBD2 (5 bases). The V end lost 1 base, the J end lost 0 bases, and 7 bases lay between the germline ends. The CDR3 has 14 residues. Per germline, CDR1 SGHNT and CDR2 YENEEA. The CDR3 nucleotides read TGTGCCAGCAGCTTAGTAGCGAGCTCCTACGAGCAGTACTTC. Protein: CASSLVASSYEQYF.

The chain has TRBV7-2 and TRBJ2-2, with 7 bases that match TRBD2. The CDR3 consists of 14 residues. Germline V gene sequence: CDR1 SGHTA, CDR2 FQGNSA. The junction had 4 bases not matched to a gene; V was cut back by 3 bases and J by 6 bases. CDR3 sequence: CASSFGLGSGELFF. The CDR3 bases are TGTGCCAGCAGCTTCGGACTAGGGTCCGGGGAGCTGTTTTTT.

The chain employs TRBV7-2 and TRBJ2-7, with TRBD2 matching over 12 bases. The V segment lost 0 bases and the J segment 5 bases; nucleotides outside the gene matches: 5. CDR3 size: 16 residues. CDR1 SGHTA and CDR2 FQGNSA come from the germline V gene. The CDR3 bases are TGTGCCAGCAGCTTAGCTCTAGCGGGGGGGCTGCACGAGCAGTACTTC. Translating gives CASSLALAGGLHEQYF.

The chain has TRBV7-6 and TRBJ2-7; possibly TRBD1 for D (6 bases). Germline-derived CDR1 and CDR2 are SGHVS and FNYEAQ. The CDR3 sequence is 15 residues long. V was trimmed by 1 base and J by 5 bases, leaving 15 bases between them. The CDR3 nucleotides are TGTGCCAGCAGCTTAGGGTCCAGGGGACCCCACGAGCAGTACTTC. This encodes CASSLGSRGPHEQYF.

The chain has TRBV7-2 and TRBJ1-5; 9 bases are a match to TRBD1. Germline V CDR1 and CDR2: SGHTA, FQGNSA. The CDR3 covers 15 residues. Unmatched junction bases numbered 2, after V lost 2 bases and J lost 3 bases. CDR3 bases: TGTGCCAGCAGCTTAACAGGGGGCTTCAATCAGCCCCAGCATTTT. Amino acids: CASSLTGGFNQPQHF.

The V call is TRBV5-1, the J call TRBJ2-2, with TRBD1 matching over 7 bases. The germline V gene encodes CDR1 SGHRS and CDR2 YFSETQ. V shed 4 bases and J 3 bases; nucleotides not matched to a gene: 6. The CDR3 contains 15 residues. The DNA of the CDR3 is TGCGCCAGCAGCCAGGGGGTCGGGGACACCGGGGAGCTGTTTTTT. Protein: CASSQGVGDTGELFF.

The rearrangement joins TRBV5-4 to TRBJ1-6; no definite D call. Germline V CDR1 and CDR2: SGHNT, YYREEE (reference sequence). Trimming cost V 0 bases and J 8 bases, with 9 bases left between them. The CDR3 is 14 residues long. The CDR3 here is CASSLGTDYSPLHF. In nucleotides, the CDR3 is TGTGCCAGCAGCTTGGGCACGGACTATTCACCCCTCCACTTT.

The rearrangement links TRBV6-6 to TRBJ2-3; 9 nucleotides line up with TRBD2. CDR1 is MNHNY, CDR2 SVGAGI, per germline (reference sequence). The junction had 6 bases not matched to a gene; V was cut back by 2 bases and J by 3 bases. The CDR3 runs to 16 residues. The CDR3 is CASSYRVAGVTDTQYF. CDR3 sequence (DNA): TGTGCCAGCAGTTACAGGGTAGCGGGGGTTACAGATACGCAGTATTTT.

This chain links TRBV3-1 (or the pseudogene TRBV3-2) with TRBJ2-7; the match to TRBD1 covers 7 bases. CDR3 length: 15 residues. Germline values: CDR1 LGHDT, CDR2 YNNKEL (reference sequence). J lost 5 bases, V lost 0 bases, and 7 bases had no gene match. The CDR3 reads CASSQDETGYHEQYF. CDR3 bases: TGTGCCAGCAGCCAAGATGAGACAGGGTACCACGAGCAGTACTTC.

This chain connects TRBV6-5 to TRBJ1-3; D might be TRBD1 (5 bases). V gave up 6 bases and J gave up 8 bases, with 17 bases separating them. This CDR3 has 14 residues. Germline V gives CDR1 MNHEY, CDR2 SVGAGI. CDR3 loop: CASRPSGEGDTIYF. In nucleotides, the CDR3 is TGTGCCAGCAGGCCCTCGGGGGAGGGAGACACCATATATTTT.

The rearrangement links TRBV11-1 to TRBJ2-1; D tentatively fits TRBD1 or TRBD2 (7 bases each). Trimming cost V 4 bases and J 4 bases, with 14 bases left between them. The germline gives CDR1 SGHAT, CDR2 FQDESV (reference sequence). The CDR3 runs to 15 residues. DNA for the CDR3: TGTGCCAGCAGCTCAGCGGGACAGTTTTACAATGAGCAGTTCTTC. Protein: CASSSAGQFYNEQFF. Based on the CDR3 plus reference TRBV11-1 and TRBJ2-1, the full variable domain is EAEVAQSPRYKITEKSQAVAFWCDPISGHATLYWYRQILGQGPELLVQFQDESVVDDSQLPKDRFSAERLKGVDSTLKIQPAELGDSAMYLCASSSAGQFYNEQFFGPGTRLTVL.

The V and J genes are TRBV5-6 and TRBJ2-3; 7 bases are shared with TRBD2. Germline V gene lookup returns CDR1 SGHDT and CDR2 YYEEEE. The CDR3 is 15 amino acids. Unmatched junction bases numbered 7, after V lost 0 bases and J lost 6 bases. The CDR3 nucleotides read TGTGCCAGCAGCTTGGCCTCCGGGGGAGGGGATACGCAGTATTTT. Translating it yields CASSLASGGGDTQYF.

This rearrangement joins TRBV6-5 to TRBJ1-2, with 8 bases identical to TRBD1. Germline V lookup: CDR1 MNHEY, CDR2 SVGAGI. The CDR3 has 14 amino acids. J lost 12 bases, V lost 4 bases, and 13 bases had no gene match. The CDR3 protein is CASSWAWTGNGNTF. Here the CDR3 DNA reads TGTGCCAGCAGTTGGGCCTGGACAGGGAATGGTAACACCTTC.

The table lists this clone with a count of one. The chain links TRBV11-3 to TRBJ2-5; 16 positions match TRBD2. The CDR3 loop spans 18 amino acids. CDR1 is SGHNT, CDR2 YENEEA, per germline. The junction had 7 bases not matched to a gene; V was cut back by 5 bases and J by 1 base. In nucleotides, the CDR3 is TGTGCCAGCAGCCCAGGGACTAGCGGGGGGGCGGGCCAAGAGACCCAGTACTTC. Its protein is CASSPGTSGGAGQETQYF.

The chain combines TRBV7-3 with TRBJ2-3; TRBD1 aligns across 8 bases. Germline V gives CDR1 SGHTA, CDR2 FQGTGA. The CDR3 length is 15 residues. V lost 5 bases and J lost 2; bases outside the gene matches: 6. The CDR3 coding sequence is TGTGCCAGCAGCGGACAGACAGGGGCCACAGATACGCAGTATTTT. It yields the protein CASSGQTGATDTQYF.

This clone has only a few counts. The rearrangement uses TRBV28 and TRBJ1-1; D gene uncertain. The V gene lost 3 bases and the J gene lost 12 bases, with 20 bases spanning the gap. The V gene's germline CDR1 is MDHEN and CDR2 SYDVKM. This CDR3 contains 14 residues. In DNA form, the CDR3 reads TGTGCCAGCAGTTTTAGACGCAGCGACCCGATCCCTTTCTTT. This codes for CASSFRRSDPIPFF.

The rearrangement joins TRBV6-5 to TRBJ1-4; no clear D. The CDR3 has 16 residues. V was clipped by 4 bases and J by 0 bases, with 12 bases between them. Germline V lookup: CDR1 MNHEY, CDR2 SVGAGI. CDR3 in DNA: TGTGCCAGCAGTTTTGGGCAGAGCACAACTAATGAAAAACTGTTTTTT. Its protein product is CASSFGQSTTNEKLFF.

This clone has just one count. The chain is built from TRBV14 and TRBJ1-1, with D tentatively TRBD1 (5 bases). There are 14 residues in the CDR3. Trimming removed 8 bases at V and 1 base at J, with 14 bases between. CDR1 is SGHDN and CDR2 is FVKESK in the germline V gene. CDR3: CASGWGPKNTEAFF. The DNA of the CDR3 is TGTGCCAGCGGATGGGGCCCCAAGAACACTGAAGCTTTCTTT.

V usage is TRBV30 and J usage is TRBJ1-2; D might be TRBD1 (6 bases). The CDR3 runs 14 residues. Germline CDR1 and CDR2: GTSNPN and SVGIG (reference sequence). V gave up 5 bases and J gave up 0 bases, with 13 bases separating them. The DNA for the CDR3 is TGTGCCTGGGGGACGGACAGTTCTAACTATGGCTACACCTTC. As protein: CAWGTDSSNYGYTF.

The V gene is TRBV19, the J gene TRBJ1-5, with D unclear. V shed 2 bases and J shed 7 bases, with 18 bases lying between them. The CDR3 spans 16 residues. Germline CDR1 LNHDA, CDR2 SQIVND (reference sequence). The CDR3 DNA sequence: TGTGCCAGTAGTATACCGCCACAGCGGTCGTGGCAGCCCCAGCATTTT. This gives the protein CASSIPPQRSWQPQHF.

This clone has a single count. The J gene is TRBJ2-7, the V gene TRBV9; perhaps TRBD2 as D (6 bases). Germline CDR1 and CDR2: SGDLS and YYNGEE. Trimming left V 0 bases short and J 2 bases short, with 12 bases between. The CDR3 consists of 15 residues. CDR3 DNA: TGTGCCAGCAGCGTAGCTGCGGGGTTTACCTACGAGCAGTACTTC. This translates into CASSVAAGFTYEQYF.

V and J are TRBV2 and TRBJ1-1; no reliable D call. The CDR3 has 13 amino acids. V lost 2 bases and J lost 4, with 8 bases in between. Germline V gene data show CDR1 as SNHLY and CDR2 as FYNNEI. In DNA form, the CDR3 reads TGTGCCAGCAGTGAAAACGGGTTCACTGAAGCTTTCTTT. It yields the protein CASSENGFTEAFF.

The chain carries TRBV18 and TRBJ1-2, with 9 positions matching TRBD1. There are 18 residues in the CDR3. Germline CDR1 and CDR2: KGHSH and LQKENI. V lost 6 bases, J lost 0 bases, and 14 bases stayed unmatched. CDR3 in DNA: TGTGCCAGCTCTAACAAGTGGACAGGGGATCGAGCTAACTATGGCTACACCTTC. The encoded protein is CASSNKWTGDRANYGYTF.

This sequence joins TRBV4-2 and TRBJ1-4; possibly TRBD1 for D (5 bases). V lost 5 bases to trimming and J lost 4 bases, with 8 bases between them. The germline V gene has CDR1 LGHNA and CDR2 YNFKEQ. The CDR3 runs 13 residues. The CDR3 reads CASSIQGNEKLFF. The CDR3 DNA follows: TGTGCCAGCAGCATCCAGGGTAATGAAAAACTGTTTTTT.

This clone was seen a handful of times. This chain connects TRBV6-5 to TRBJ1-2; D not certain. CDR3 length equals 12 residues. Germline V gene lookup returns CDR1 MNHEY and CDR2 SVGAGI. The ends were cut back, 5 bases at V and 7 bases at J, with 11 bases in the middle. CDR3 coding DNA: TGTGCCAGCAGTCTCGGGGTGGGTGGCTACACCTTC. Translating it yields CASSLGVGGYTF.

The rearrangement joins TRBV7-8 to TRBJ2-5; 13 bases are shared with TRBD2. J lost 3 bases, V lost 1 base, and 5 bases had no gene match. This CDR3 region has 17 residues. CDR1 and CDR2 (germline): SGHVS, FQNEAQ. CDR3 DNA sequence: TGTGCCAGCAGCTTAGTTCTTGGACTAGCGGGGGAAGAGACCCAGTACTTC. Residues: CASSLVLGLAGEETQYF.

This chain links TRBV9 with TRBJ2-3; D perhaps matches TRBD1 (5 bases). CDR1 is SGDLS, CDR2 YYNGEE, per germline. This CDR3 contains 16 residues. The germline V and J ends were trimmed by 0 bases and 3 bases, with 14 bases remaining between them. As DNA, the CDR3 is TGTGCCAGCAGCGTAGGTGGTCTCCAGGGAACAGATACGCAGTATTTT. This translates into CASSVGGLQGTDTQYF.

The J gene is TRBJ1-2, the V gene TRBV3-1 (or the pseudogene TRBV3-2), with unresolved D. Trimming left V 1 base short and J 6 bases short, with 9 bases between. This CDR3 has 13 amino acids. Looked up from germline, CDR1 is LGHDT and CDR2 is YNNKEL (reference sequence). Written as DNA, the CDR3 is TGTGCCAGCAGCCAAGTTGGAGGGAATGGCTACACCTTC. Its protein product is CASSQVGGNGYTF.